The TCR beta chain described here comes from a study of blood T cell repertoires in COVID-19. Study as a whole: The cDNA or gDNA used as material had been derived from T cells, B-cell-depleted T cells, or PBMCs.

The assay was immunoSEQ multiplex PCR, and TCRdb's table has in-frame clones only and misses some. This sample carries some 350,000 clones, approximately 88% of them seen once, and the ten largest clones take under 6%. With V trimmed by 5 bases and J by 0 bases, 3 bases remained unmatched. This CDR3 is built from 15 residues. Germline lookup yields CDR1 SEHNR and CDR2 FQNEAQ (reference sequence). The J gene is TRBJ1-1, the V gene TRBV7-9; 10 bases map to TRBD1. Source material: PBMCs or T cells enriched from blood (not recorded which). This TCR derives from a man aged 30 to 45 who had recovered from COVID-19. The CDR3 bases are TGTGCCAGCAGCGTGGGGACAGGGGTGAACACTGAAGCTTTCTTT. Amino acid sequence: CASSVGTGVNTEAFF. The complete variable domain, with remaining parts taken from reference TRBV7-9 and TRBJ1-1, reads DTGVSQNPRHKITKRGQNVTFRCDPISEHNRLYWYRQTLGQGPEFLTYFQNEAQLEKSRLLSDRFSAERPKGSFSTLEIQRTEQGDSAMYLCASSVGTGVNTEAFFGQGTRLTVV.